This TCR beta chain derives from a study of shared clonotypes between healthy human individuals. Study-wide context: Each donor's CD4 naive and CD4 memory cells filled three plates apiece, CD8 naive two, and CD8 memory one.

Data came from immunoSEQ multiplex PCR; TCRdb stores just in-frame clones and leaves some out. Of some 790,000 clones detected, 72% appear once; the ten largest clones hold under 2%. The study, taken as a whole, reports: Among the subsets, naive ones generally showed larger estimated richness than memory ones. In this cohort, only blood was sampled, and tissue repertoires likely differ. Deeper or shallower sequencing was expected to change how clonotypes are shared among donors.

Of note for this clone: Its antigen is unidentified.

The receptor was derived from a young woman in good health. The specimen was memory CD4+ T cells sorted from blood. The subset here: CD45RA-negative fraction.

CDR3 region: CASSQLLAGRQETQYF. In nucleotides, the CDR3 is TGCGCCAGCAGCCAACTTCTTGCGGGCCGCCAAGAGACCCAGTACTTC. This rearrangement joins TRBV4-1 to TRBJ2-5; possibly TRBD2 for D (5 bases). This CDR3 comprises 16 residues. Germline-derived CDR1 and CDR2 are MGHRA and YSYEKL. Deletions cut 2 bases from V and 1 base from J, with 14 bases between.